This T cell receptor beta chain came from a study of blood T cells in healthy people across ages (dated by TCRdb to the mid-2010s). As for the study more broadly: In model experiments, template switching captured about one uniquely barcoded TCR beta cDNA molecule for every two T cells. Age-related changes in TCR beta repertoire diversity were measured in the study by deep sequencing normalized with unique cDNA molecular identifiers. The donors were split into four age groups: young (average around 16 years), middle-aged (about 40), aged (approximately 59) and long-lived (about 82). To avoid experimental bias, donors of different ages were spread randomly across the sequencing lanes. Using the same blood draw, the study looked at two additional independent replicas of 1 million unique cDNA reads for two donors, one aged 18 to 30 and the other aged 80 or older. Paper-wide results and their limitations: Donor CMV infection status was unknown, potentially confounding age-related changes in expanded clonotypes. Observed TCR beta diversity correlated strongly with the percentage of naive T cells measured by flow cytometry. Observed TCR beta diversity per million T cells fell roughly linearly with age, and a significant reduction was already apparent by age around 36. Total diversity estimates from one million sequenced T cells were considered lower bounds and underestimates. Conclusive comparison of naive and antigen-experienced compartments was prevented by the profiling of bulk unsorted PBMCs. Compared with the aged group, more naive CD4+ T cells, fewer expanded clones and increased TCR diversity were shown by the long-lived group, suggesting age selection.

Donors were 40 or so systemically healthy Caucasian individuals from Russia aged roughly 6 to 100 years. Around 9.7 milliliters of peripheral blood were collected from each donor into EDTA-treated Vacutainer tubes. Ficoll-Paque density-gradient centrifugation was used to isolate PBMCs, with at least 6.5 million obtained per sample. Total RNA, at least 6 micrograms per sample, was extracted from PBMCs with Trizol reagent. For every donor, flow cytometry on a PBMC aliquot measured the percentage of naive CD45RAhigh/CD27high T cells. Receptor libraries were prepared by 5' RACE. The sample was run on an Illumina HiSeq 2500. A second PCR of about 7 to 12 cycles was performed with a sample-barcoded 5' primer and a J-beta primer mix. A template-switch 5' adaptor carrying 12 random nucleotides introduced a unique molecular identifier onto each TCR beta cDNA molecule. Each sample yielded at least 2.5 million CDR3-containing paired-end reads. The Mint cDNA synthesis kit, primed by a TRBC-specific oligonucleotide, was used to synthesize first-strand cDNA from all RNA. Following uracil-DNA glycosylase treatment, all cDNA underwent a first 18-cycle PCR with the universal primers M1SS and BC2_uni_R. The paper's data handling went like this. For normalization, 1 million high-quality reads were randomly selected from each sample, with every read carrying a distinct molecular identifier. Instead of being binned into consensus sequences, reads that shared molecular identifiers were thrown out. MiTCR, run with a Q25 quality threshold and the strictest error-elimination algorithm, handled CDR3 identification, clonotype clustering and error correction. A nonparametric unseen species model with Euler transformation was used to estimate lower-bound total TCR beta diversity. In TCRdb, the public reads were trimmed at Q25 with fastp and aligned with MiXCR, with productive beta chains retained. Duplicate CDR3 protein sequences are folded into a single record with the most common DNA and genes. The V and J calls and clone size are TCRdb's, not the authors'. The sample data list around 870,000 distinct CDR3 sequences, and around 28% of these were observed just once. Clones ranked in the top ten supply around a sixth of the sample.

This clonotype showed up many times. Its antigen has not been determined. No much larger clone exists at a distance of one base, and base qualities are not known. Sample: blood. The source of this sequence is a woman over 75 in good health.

The nucleotide sequence is TGTGCCAGCAGCTTAGTGGCAGACTCCTACAATGAGCAGTTCTTC. Its protein product is CASSLVADSYNEQFF. The V and J genes are TRBV11-2 and TRBJ2-1; the D gene assignment is ambiguous. The CDR3, from cysteine to phenylalanine, totals 15 residues. Only the CDR3 DNA stays, 45 bases, in frame from base 1. The trim is 1 base for V and 0 bases for J, with a gap of 7 bases between the germline ends. Via the germline V gene, CDR1 is SGHAT and CDR2 FQNNGV.